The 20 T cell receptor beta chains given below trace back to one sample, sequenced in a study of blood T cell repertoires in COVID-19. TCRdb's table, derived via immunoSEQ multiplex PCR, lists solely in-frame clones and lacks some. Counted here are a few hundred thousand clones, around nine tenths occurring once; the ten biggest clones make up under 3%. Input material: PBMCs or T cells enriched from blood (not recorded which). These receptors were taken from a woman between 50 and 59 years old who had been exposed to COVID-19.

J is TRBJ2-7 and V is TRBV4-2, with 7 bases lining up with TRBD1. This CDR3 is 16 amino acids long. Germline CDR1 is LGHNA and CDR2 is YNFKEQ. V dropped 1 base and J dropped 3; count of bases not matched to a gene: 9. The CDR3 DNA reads TGTGCCAGCAGCCAAGGAAGGCTCCGGGACAGCTACGAGCAGTACTTC. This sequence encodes CASSQGRLRDSYEQYF.

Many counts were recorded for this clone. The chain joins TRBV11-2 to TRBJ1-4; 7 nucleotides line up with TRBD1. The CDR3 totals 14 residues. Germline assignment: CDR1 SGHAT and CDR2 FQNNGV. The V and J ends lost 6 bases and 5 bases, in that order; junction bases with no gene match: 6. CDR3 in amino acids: CASRRDRANEKLFF. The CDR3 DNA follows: TGTGCCAGCAGGAGAGACAGGGCCAATGAAAAACTGTTTTTT.

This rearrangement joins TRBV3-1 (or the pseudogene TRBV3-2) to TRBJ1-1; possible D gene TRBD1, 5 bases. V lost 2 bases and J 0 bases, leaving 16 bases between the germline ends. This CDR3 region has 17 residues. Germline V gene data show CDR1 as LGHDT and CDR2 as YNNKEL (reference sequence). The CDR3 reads CASSQWGIRRVNTEAFF. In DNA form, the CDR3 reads TGTGCCAGCAGCCAATGGGGCATCCGAAGGGTGAACACTGAAGCTTTCTTT.

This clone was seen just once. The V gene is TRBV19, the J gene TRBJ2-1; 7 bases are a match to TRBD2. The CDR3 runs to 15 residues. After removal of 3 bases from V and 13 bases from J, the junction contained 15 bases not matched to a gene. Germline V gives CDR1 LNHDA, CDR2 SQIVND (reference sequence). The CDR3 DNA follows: TGTGCCAGTAGTATCGGGGAGGGGATCTCACCCCTACAGTTCTTC. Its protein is CASSIGEGISPLQFF.

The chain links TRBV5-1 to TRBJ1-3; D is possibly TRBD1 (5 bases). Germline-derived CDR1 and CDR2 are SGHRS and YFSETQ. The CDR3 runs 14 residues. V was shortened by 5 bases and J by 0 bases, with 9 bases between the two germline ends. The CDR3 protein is CASRQVPSGNTIYF. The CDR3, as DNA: TGCGCCAGCAGACAGGTCCCCTCTGGAAACACCATATATTTT.

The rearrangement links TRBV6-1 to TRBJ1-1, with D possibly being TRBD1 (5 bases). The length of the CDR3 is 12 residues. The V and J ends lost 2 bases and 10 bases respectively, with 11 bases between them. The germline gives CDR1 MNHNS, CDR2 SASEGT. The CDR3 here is CASSERGEGAFF. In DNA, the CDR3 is TGTGCCAGCAGTGAACGGGGGGAGGGAGCTTTCTTT.

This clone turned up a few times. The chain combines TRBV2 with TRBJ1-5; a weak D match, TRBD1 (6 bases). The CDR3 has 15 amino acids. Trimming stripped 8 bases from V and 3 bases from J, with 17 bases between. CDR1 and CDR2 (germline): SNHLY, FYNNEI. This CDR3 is CASQAETGNNQPQHF. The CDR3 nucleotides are TGTGCCAGCCAGGCGGAGACAGGCAACAATCAGCCCCAGCATTTT. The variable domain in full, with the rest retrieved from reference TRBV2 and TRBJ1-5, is EPEVTQTPSHQVTQMGQEVILRCVPISNHLYFYWYRQILGQKVEFLVSFYNNEISEKSEIFDDQFSVERPDGSNFTLKIRSTKLEDSAMYFCASQAETGNNQPQHFGDGTRLSIL.

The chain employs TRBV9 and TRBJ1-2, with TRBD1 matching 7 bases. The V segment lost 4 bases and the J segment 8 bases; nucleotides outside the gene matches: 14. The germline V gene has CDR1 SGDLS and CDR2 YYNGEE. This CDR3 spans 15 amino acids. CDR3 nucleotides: TGTGCCAGCAGCCCCCAAGGACAGGACGGTCGGGGCTACACCTTC. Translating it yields CASSPQGQDGRGYTF.

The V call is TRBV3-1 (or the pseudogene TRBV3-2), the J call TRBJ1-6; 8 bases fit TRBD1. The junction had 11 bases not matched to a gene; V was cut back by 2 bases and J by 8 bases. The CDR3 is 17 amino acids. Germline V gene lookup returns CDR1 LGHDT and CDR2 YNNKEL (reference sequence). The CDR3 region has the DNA TGTGCCAGCAGCCAATATCAGGGGGCGAAGGTGGATTCACCCCTCCACTTT. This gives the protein CASSQYQGAKVDSPLHF.

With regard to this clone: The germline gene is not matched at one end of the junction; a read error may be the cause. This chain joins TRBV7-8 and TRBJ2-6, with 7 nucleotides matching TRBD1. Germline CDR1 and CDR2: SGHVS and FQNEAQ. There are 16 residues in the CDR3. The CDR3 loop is CASSRDSVPGANVLTF. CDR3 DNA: TGTGCCAGCAGCCGGGACAGTGTCCCTGGAGCCAACGTCCTGACTTTC.

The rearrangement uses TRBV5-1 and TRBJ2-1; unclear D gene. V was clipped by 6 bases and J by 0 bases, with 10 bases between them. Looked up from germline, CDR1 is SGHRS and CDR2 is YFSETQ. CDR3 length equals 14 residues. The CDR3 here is CASMVVSSYNEQFF. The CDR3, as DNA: TGCGCCAGCATGGTGGTGAGCTCCTACAATGAGCAGTTCTTC. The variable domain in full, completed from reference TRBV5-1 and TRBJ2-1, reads KAGVTQTPRYLIKTRGQQVTLSCSPISGHRSVSWYQQTPGQGLQFLFEYFSETQRNKGNFPGRFSGRQFSNSRSEMNVSTLELGDSALYLCASMVVSSYNEQFFGPGTRLTVL.

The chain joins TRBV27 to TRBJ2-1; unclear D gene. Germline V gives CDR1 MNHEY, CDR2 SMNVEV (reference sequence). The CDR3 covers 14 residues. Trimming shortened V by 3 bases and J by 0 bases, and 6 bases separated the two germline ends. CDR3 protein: CASSFFSSYNEQFF. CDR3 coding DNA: TGTGCCAGCAGTTTTTTTAGCTCCTACAATGAGCAGTTCTTC.

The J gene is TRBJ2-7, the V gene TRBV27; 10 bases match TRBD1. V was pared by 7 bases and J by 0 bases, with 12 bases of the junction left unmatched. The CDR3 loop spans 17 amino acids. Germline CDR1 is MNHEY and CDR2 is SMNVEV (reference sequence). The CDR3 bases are TGTGCCAGCAAAAATCCGGGGGGACAGGGGCACTCCTACGAGCAGTACTTC. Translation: CASKNPGGQGHSYEQYF.

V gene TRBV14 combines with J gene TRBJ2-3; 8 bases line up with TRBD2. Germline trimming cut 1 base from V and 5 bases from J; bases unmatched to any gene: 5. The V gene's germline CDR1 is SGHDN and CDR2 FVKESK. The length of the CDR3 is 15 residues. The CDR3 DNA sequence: TGTGCCAGCAGCCAAGGCGGGGGGCTTGTAGATACGCAGTATTTT. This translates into CASSQGGGLVDTQYF.

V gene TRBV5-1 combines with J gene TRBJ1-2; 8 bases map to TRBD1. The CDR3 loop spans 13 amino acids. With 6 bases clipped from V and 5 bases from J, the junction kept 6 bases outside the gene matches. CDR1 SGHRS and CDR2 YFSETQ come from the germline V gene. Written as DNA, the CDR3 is TGCGCCAGCAAACAGGGGGAAGGGTATGGCTACACCTTC. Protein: CASKQGEGYGYTF. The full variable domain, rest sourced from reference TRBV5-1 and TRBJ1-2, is KAGVTQTPRYLIKTRGQQVTLSCSPISGHRSVSWYQQTPGQGLQFLFEYFSETQRNKGNFPGRFSGRQFSNSRSEMNVSTLELGDSALYLCASKQGEGYGYTFGSGTRLTVV.

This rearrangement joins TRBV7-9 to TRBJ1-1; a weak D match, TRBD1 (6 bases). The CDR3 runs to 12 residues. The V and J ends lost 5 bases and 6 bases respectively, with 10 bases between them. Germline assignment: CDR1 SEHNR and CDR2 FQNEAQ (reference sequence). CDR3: CASSIQGAEAFF. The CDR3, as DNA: TGTGCCAGCAGCATACAGGGTGCTGAAGCTTTCTTT.

In DNA, the CDR3 is TGCGCCAGCAGCTTGGAAAGGGGTGGCTACACCTTC. Translation: CASSLERGGYTF. The chain is built from TRBV5-1 and TRBJ1-2; perhaps TRBD1 as D (5 bases). Trimming stripped 0 bases from V and 7 bases from J, with 7 bases between. CDR1 is SGHRS, CDR2 YFSETQ, per germline. The CDR3 runs to 12 residues.

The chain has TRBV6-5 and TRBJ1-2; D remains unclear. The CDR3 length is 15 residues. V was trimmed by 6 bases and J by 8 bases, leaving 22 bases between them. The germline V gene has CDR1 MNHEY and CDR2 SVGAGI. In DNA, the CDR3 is TGTGCCAGCAGATCTTCCGGGATACCTAAGGAAGGCTACACCTTC. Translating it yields CASRSSGIPKEGYTF.

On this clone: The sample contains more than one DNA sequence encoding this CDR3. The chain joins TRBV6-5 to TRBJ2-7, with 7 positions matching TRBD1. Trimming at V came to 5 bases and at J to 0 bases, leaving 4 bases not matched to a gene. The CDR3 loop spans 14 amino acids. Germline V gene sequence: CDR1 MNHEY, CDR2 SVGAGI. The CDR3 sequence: CASSRQGSSYEQYF. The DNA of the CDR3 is TGTGCCAGCAGTCGACAGGGAAGCTCCTACGAGCAGTACTTC.

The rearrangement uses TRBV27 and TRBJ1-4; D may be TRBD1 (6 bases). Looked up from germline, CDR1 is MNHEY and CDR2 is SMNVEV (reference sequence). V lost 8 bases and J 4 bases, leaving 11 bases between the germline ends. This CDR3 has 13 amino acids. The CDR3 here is CASRGQLNEKLFF. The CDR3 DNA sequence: TGTGCCAGCCGGGGACAACTTAATGAAAAACTGTTTTTT.